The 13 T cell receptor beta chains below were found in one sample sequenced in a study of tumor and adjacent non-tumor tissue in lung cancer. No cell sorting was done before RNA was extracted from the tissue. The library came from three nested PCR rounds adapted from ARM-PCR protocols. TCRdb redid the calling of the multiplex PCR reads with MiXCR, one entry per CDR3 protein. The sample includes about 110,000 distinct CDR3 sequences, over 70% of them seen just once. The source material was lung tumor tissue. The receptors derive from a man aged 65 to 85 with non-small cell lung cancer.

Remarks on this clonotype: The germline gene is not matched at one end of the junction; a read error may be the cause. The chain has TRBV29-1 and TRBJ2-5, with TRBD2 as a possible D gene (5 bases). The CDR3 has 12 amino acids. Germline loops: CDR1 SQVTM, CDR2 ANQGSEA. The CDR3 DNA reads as TGTAGTGTTGAGGCATGGGGAGAGACCCTGTACTTC. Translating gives CSVEAWGETLYF.

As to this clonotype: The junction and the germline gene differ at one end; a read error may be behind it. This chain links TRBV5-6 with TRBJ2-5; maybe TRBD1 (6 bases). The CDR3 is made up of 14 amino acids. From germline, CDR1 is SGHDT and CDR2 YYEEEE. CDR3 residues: CASSWGFRGETQYF. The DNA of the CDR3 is TGTGCCAGCAGCTGGGGCTTCAGGGGAGAGACCCAATATTTC. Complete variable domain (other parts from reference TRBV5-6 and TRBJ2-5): DAGVTQSPTHLIKTRGQQVTLRCSPKSGHDTVSWYQQALGQGPQFIFQYYEEEERQRGNFPDRFSGHQFPNYSSELNVNALLLGDSALYLCASSWGFRGETQYFGPGTRLLVL.

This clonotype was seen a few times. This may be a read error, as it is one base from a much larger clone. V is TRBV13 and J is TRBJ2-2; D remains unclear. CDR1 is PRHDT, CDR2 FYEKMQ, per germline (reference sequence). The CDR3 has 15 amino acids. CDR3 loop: CAGSYDPRNTGELFF. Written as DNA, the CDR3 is TGTGCCGGCAGCTACGACCCCCGGAACACCGGGGAGCTGTTTTTT.

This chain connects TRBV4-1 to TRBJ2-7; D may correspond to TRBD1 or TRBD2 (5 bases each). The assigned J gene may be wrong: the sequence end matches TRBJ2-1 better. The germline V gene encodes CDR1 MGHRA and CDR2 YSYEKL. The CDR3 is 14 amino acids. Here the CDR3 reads CASSLGPRSYEQFF. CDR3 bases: TGCGCCAGCAGCCTGGGACCGCGCTCATACGAGCAGTTCTTC.

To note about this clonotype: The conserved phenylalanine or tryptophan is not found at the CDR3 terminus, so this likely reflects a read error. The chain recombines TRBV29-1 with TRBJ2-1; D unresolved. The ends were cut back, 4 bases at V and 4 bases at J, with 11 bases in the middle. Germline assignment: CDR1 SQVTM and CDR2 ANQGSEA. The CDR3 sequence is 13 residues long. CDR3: CSVGTIGYNEQFS. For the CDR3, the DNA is TGCAGCGTTGGGACGATAGGATACAATGAGCAGTTCTCC.

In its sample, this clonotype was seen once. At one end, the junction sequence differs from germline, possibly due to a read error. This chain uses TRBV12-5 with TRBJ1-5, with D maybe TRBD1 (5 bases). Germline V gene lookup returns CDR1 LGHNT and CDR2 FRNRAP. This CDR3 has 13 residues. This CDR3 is CDTGFDRNQTQHF. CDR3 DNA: TGTGATACTGGTTTTGACAGAAATCAGACCCAGCATTTT.

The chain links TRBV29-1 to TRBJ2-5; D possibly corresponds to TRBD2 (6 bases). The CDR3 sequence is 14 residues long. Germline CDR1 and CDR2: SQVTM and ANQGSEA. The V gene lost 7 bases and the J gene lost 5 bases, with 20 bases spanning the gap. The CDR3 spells CSALGSSGSETQYF. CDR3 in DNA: TGCAGCGCCCTAGGGAGTAGCGGTTCGGAGACCCAGTACTTC.

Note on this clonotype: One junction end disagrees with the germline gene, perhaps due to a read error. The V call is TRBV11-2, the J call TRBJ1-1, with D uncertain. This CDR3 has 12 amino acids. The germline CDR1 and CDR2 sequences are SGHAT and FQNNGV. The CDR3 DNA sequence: TGTGCTAGCAGCTTGATGAACACTGAAGTTTTCTTT. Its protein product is CASSLMNTEVFF. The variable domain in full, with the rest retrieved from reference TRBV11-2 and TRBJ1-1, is EAGVAQSPRYKIIEKRQSVAFWCNPISGHATLYWYQQILGQGPKLLIQFQNNGVVDDSQLPKDRFSAERLKGVDSTLKIQPAKLEDSAVYLCASSLMNTEVFFGQGTRLTVV.

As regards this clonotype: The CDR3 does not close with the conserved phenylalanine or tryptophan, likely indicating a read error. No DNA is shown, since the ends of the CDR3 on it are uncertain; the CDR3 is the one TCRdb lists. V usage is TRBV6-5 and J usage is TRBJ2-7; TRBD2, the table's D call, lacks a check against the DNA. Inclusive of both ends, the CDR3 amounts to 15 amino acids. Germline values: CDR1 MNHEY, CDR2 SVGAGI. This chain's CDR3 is CAVGMRLAGSYEQCL.

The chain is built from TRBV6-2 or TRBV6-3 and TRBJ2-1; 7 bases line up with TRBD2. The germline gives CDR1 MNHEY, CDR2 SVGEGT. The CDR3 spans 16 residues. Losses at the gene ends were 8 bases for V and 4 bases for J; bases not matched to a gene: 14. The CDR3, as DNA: TGTGCCAGCTGGCGGACTAGTGGGAGGTTATACAATGAGCAGTTCTTC. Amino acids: CASWRTSGRLYNEQFF.

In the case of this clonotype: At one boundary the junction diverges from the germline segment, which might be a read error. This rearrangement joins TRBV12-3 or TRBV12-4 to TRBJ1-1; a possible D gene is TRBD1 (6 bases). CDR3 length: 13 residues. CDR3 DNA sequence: TGTGCGAGCAGTTTTCGGGACACATCGAAAGCTTTCTTT. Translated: CASSFRDTSKAFF.

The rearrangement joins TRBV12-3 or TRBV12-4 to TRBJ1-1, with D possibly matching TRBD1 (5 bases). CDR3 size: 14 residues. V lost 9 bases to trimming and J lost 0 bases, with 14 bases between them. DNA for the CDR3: TGTGCCAGTAACCCAGGGATATTGAACACTGAAGCTTTCTTT. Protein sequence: CASNPGILNTEAFF.

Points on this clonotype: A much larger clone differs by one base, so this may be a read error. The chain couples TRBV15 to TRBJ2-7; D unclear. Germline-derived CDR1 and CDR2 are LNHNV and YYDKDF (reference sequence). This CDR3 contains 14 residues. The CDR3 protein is CATSRSMTEYGQYF. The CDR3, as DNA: TGTGCCACCAGCAGATCAATGACGGAGTACGGGCAGTACTTC.